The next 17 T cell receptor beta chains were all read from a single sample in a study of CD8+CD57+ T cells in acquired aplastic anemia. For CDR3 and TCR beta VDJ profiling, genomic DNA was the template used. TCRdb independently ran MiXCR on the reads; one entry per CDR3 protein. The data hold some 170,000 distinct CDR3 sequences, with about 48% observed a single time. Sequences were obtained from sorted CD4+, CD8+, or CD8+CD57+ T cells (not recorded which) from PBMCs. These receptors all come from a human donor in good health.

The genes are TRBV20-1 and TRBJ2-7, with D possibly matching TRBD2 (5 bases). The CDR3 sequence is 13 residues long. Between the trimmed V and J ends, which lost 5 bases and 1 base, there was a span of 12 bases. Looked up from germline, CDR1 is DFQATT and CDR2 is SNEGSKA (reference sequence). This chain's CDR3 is CSALQPGSYEQYF. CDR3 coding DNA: TGCAGTGCTCTCCAGCCGGGGTCCTACGAGCAGTACTTC.

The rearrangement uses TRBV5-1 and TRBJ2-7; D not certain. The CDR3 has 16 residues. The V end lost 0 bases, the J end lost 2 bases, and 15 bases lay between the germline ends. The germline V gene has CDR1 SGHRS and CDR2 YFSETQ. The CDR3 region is CASSLVSPPVTYEQYF. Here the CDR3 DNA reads TGCGCCAGCAGCTTGGTCTCTCCGCCGGTCACCTACGAGCAGTACTTC.

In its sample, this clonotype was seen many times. The CDR3 DNA sequence: TGTGCCAGCAGCTTCCTTAGCGGGAAACAAGAGACCCAGTACTTC. Translating it yields CASSFLSGKQETQYF. The rearrangement links TRBV7-3 to TRBJ2-5, with 8 bases fitting TRBD2. V lost 3 bases and J lost 2; bases outside the gene matches: 5. The V gene's germline CDR1 is SGHTA and CDR2 FQGTGA. The CDR3 totals 15 residues.

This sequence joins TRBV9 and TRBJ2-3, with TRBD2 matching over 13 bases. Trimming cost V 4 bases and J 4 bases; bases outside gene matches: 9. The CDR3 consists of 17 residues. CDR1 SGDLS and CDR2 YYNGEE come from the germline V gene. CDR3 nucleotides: TGTGCCAGCAGCAGGACTAGCGGGGGAGGATACCCAGATACGCAGTATTTT. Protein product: CASSRTSGGGYPDTQYF.

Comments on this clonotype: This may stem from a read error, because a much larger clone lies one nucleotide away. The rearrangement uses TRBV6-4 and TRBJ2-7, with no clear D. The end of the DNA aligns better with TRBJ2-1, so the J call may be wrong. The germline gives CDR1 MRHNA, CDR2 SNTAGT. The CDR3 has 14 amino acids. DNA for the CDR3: TGTGCCAGCCGTGAAGCTAATCCGCTCGATGAGCAGTTCTTC. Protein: CASREANPLDEQFF.

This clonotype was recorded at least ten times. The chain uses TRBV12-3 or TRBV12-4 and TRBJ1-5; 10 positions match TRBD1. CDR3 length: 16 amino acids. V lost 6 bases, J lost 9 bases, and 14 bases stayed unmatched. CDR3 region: CASRHTWDRGYRPQHF. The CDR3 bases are TGTGCCAGCAGACACACATGGGACAGGGGTTATAGGCCCCAGCATTTT.

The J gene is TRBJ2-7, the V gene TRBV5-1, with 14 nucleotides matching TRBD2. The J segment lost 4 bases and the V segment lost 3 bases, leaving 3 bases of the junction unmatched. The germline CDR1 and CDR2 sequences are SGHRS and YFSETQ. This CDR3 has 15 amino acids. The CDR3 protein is CASSSTSGGEYEQYF. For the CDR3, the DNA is TGCGCCAGCAGCTCGACTAGCGGGGGGGAGTACGAGCAGTACTTC.

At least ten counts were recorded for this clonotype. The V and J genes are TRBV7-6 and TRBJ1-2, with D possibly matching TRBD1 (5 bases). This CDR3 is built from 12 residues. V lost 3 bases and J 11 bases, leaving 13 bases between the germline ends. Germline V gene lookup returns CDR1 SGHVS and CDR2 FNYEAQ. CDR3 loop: CASSLDNLQYTF. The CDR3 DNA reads TGTGCCAGCAGCTTGGACAACCTACAGTACACCTTC.

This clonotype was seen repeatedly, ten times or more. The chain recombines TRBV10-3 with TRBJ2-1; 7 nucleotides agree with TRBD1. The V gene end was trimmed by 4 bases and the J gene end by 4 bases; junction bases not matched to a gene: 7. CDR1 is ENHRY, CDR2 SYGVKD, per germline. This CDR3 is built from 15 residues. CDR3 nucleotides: TGTGCCATCAGTGCTACAGGGGCCATATACAATGAGCAGTTCTTC. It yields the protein CAISATGAIYNEQFF.

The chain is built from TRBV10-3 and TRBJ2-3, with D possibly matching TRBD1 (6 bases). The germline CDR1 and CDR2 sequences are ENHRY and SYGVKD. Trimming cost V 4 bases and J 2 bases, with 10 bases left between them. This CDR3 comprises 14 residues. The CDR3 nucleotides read TGTGCCATCAGTGGGCAGGGGATCACAGATACGCAGTATTTT. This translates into CAISGQGITDTQYF.

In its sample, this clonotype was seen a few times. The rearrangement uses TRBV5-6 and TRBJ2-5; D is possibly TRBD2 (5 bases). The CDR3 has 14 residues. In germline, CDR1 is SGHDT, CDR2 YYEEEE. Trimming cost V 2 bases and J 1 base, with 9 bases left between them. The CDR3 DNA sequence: TGTGCCAGCAGCTTTCCGGGGTCCCAAGAGACCCAGTACTTC. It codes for CASSFPGSQETQYF.

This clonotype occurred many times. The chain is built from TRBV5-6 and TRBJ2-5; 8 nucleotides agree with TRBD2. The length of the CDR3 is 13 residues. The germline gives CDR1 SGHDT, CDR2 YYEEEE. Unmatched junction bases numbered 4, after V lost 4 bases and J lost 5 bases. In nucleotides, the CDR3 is TGTGCCAGCAGCATGGGACTAGAGGAGACCCAGTACTTC. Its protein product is CASSMGLEETQYF.

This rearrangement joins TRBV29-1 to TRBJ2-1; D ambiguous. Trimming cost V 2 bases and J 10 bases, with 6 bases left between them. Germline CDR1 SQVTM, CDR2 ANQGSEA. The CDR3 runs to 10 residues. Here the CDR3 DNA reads TGCAGCGTTGAATCAGACGAGCAGTTCTTC. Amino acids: CSVESDEQFF.

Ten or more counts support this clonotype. The CDR3 spells CASSQGGIEAFF. The CDR3 DNA follows: TGTGCCAGCAGCCAAGGAGGTATTGAAGCTTTCTTT. The rearrangement uses TRBV3-1 and TRBJ1-1; D gene unclear. The CDR3 is 12 amino acids. V lost 1 base and J 7 bases, leaving 7 bases between the germline ends. The germline V gene has CDR1 LGHDT and CDR2 YNNKEL (reference sequence).

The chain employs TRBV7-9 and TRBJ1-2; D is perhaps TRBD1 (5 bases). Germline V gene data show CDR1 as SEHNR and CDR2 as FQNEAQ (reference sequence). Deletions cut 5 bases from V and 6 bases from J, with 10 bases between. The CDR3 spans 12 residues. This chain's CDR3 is CASSESGNGYTF. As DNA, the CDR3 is TGTGCCAGCAGCGAGTCAGGGAATGGCTACACCTTC.

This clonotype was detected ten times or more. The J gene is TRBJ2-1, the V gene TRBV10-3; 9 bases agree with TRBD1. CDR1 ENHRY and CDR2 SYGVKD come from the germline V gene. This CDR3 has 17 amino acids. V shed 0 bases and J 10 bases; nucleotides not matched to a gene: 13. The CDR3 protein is CAISESGQGGVYQEQFF. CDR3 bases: TGTGCCATCAGTGAGTCGGGACAGGGTGGGGTATATCAGGAGCAGTTCTTC.

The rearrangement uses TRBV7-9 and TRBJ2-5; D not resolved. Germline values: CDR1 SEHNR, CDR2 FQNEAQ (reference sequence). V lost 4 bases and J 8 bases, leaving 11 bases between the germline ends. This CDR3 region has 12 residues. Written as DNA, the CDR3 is TGTGCCAGCAGCTCTCGAGCCGGAACCCAGTACTTC. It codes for CASSSRAGTQYF.